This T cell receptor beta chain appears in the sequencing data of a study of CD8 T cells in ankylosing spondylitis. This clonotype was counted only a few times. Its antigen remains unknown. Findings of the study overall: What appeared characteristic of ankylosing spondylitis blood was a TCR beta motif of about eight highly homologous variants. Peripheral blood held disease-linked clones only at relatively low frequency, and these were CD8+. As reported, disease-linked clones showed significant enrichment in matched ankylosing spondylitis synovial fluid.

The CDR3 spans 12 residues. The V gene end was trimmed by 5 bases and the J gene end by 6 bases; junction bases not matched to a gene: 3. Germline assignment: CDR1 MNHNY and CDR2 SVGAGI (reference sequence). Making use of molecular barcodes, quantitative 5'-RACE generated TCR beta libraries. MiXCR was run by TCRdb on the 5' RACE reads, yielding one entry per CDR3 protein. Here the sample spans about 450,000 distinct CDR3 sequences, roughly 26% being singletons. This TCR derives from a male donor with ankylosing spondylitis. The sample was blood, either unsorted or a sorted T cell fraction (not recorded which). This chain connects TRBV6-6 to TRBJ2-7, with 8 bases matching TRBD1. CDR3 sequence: CASSHTGGEQYF. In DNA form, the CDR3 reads TGTGCCAGCAGTCACACAGGGGGCGAGCAGTACTTC.